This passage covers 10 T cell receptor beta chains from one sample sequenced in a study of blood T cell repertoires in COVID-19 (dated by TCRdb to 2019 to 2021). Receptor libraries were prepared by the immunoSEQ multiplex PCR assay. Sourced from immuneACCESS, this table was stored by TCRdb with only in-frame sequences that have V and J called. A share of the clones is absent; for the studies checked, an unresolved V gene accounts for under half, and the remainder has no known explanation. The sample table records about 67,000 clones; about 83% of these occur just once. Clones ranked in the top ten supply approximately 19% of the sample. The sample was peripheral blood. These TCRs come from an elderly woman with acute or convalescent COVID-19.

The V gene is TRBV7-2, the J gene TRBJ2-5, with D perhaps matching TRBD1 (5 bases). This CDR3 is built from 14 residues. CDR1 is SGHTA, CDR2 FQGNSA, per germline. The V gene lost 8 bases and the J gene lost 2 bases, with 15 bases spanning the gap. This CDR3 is CASSPGRVQETQYF. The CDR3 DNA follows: TGTGCCAGCTCGCCGGGCAGGGTGCAAGAGACCCAGTACTTC.

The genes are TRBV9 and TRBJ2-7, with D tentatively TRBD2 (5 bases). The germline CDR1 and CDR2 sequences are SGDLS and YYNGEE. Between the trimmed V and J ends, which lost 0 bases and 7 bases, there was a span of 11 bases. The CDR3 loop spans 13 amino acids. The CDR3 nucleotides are TGTGCCAGCAGCGTAGATAGTTCGGGGGAGCAGTACTTC. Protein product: CASSVDSSGEQYF.

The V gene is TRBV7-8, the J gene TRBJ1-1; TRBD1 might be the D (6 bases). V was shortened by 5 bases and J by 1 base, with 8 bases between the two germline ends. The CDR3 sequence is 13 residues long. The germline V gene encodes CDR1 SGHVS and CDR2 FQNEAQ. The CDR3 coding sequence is TGTGCCAGCAGCCTCAGGGGGAACACTGAAGCTTTCTTT. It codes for CASSLRGNTEAFF.

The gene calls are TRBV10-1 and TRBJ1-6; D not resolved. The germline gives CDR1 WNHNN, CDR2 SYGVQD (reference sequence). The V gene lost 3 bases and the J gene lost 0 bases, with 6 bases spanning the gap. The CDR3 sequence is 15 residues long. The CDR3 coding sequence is TGCGCCAGCAGTGACTCGAGCTCCTATAATTCACCCCTCCACTTT. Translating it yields CASSDSSSYNSPLHF.

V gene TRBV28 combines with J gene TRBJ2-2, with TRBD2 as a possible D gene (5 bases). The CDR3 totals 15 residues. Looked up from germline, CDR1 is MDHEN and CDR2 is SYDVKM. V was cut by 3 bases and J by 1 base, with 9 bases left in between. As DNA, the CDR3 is TGTGCCAGCAGTTTCAGCGGAATGAACACCGGGGAGCTGTTTTTT. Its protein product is CASSFSGMNTGELFF.

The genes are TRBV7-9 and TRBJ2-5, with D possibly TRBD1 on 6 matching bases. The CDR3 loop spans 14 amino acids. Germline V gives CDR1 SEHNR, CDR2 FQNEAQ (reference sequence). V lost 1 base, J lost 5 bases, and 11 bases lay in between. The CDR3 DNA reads TGTGCCAGCAGCTTAGGAACAGGGATGGAGACCCAGTACTTC. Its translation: CASSLGTGMETQYF.

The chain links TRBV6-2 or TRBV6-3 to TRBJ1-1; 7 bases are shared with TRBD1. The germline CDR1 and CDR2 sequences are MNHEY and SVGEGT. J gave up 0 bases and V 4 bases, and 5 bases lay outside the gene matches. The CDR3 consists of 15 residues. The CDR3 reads CASSSPRGMNTEAFF. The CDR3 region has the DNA TGTGCCAGCAGTTCCCCCAGGGGGATGAACACTGAAGCTTTCTTT.

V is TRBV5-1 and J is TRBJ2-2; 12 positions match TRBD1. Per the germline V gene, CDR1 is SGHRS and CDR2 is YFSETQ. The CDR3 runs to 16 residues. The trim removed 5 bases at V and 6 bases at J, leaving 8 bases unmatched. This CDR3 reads CASRNAGTGGPGELFF. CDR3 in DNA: TGCGCCAGCAGGAATGCCGGGACAGGGGGCCCCGGGGAGCTGTTTTTT.

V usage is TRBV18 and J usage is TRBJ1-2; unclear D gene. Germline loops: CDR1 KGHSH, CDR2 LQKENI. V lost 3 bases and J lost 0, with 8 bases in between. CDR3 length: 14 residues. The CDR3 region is CASSPSGANYGYTF. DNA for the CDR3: TGTGCCAGCTCACCGTCGGGAGCTAACTATGGCTACACCTTC.

The CDR3 protein is CASSLQDRGREKLFF. CDR3 coding DNA: TGTGCCAGCAGCCTCCAGGACAGGGGGCGAGAAAAACTGTTTTTT. The genes are TRBV28 and TRBJ1-4; 11 bases match TRBD1. This CDR3 is built from 15 residues. With 6 bases clipped from V and 8 bases from J, the junction kept 8 bases outside the gene matches. Germline CDR1 and CDR2: MDHEN and SYDVKM.